This paragraph covers one T cell receptor (beta chain) sequence. The data stem from a study of blood T cell repertoires in COVID-19. In the study overall: Italy, Spain and the United States were the sources of the convalescent and acute COVID-19 samples. The cDNA or gDNA used as material had been derived from T cells, B-cell-depleted T cells, or PBMCs.

As handled by the study authors: Reference gene primer amplification in the assay estimated nucleated cell counts. Repertoires were generated with immunoSEQ multiplex PCR, while TCRdb's copy carries only in-frame clones and drops some. The DNA gave D and trimming, while V, J and clone size come from that table. The table has roughly 250,000 clones, roughly 91% seen once. The TCR originated in a young man with acute or convalescent COVID-19. The sample consisted of peripheral blood.

Written as DNA, the CDR3 is TGCGCCAGCAGCCCTGGTCACAGGGATCTCGCCGGGGAGCTGTTTTTT. Translating it yields CASSPGHRDLAGELFF. J is TRBJ2-2 and V is TRBV5-1, with D possibly matching TRBD1 (6 bases). CDR1 and CDR2 from the germline V gene are SGHRS and YFSETQ. The CDR3 runs to 16 residues. The germline V and J ends were trimmed by 4 bases and 6 bases, with 19 bases remaining between them.